What follows is one T cell receptor beta chain and its context. In the original analysis: Estimated nucleated cell counts came from reference gene primer amplification. Repertoires were generated with immunoSEQ multiplex PCR, while TCRdb's copy carries only in-frame clones and drops some. V, J and clone size are taken as reported in that table, and D and trimming were inferred from the DNA itself. This table has 150,000 or so clones, about 93% appearing once. V shed 5 bases and J 0 bases; nucleotides not matched to a gene: 18. CDR1 and CDR2 (germline): SEHNR, FQNEAQ (reference sequence). The CDR3 length is 19 residues. This sample is part of a study of blood T cell repertoires in COVID-19. Whole-study context: COVID-19 samples collected from the United States, Italy and Spain covered acute and convalescent phases. Nucleic acid was either cDNA or gDNA, and it came from T cells, B-cell-depleted T cells, or PBMCs.

Sequenced material: peripheral blood. This chain uses TRBV7-9 with TRBJ1-2; 7 bases are shared with TRBD1. This sequence originates from a woman aged 50 to 60 with acute or convalescent COVID-19. The CDR3 loop is CASSPNVNRGRTTNYGYTF. The CDR3 nucleotides are TGTGCCAGCAGCCCAAATGTTAATAGGGGGCGTACAACTAACTATGGCTACACCTTC.